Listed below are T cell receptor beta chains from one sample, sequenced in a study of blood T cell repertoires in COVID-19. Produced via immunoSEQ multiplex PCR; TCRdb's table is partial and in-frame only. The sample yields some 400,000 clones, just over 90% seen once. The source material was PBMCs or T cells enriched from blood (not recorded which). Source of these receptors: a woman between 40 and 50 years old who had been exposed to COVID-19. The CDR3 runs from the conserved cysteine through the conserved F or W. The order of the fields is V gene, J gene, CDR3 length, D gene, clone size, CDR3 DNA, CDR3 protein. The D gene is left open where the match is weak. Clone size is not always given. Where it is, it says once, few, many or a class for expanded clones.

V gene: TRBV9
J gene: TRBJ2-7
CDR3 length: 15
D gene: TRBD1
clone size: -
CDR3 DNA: TGTGCCAGCAGCGTATCTCCGGGACAGCAATACGAGCAGTACTTC
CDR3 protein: CASSVSPGQQYEQYF

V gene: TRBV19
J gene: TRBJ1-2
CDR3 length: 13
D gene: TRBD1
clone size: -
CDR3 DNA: TGTGCCAGTAGTATAGCCAGACAGGGCGGCTACACCTTC
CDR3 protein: CASSIARQGGYTF

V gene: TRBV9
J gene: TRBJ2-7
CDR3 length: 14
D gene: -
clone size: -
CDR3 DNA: TGTGCCAGCAGCGTAGATCCAGGGACCTACGAGCAGTACTTC
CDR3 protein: CASSVDPGTYEQYF

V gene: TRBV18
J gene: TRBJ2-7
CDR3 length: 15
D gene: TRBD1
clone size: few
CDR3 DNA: TGTGCCAGCTCACCATCGGTGGGACAGGCCTACGAGCAGTACTTC
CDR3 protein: CASSPSVGQAYEQYF

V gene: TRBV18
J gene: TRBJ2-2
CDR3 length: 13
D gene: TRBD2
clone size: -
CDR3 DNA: TGTGCCAGCTCAAATAGCGGGACCGGGGAGCTGTTTTTT
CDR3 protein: CASSNSGTGELFF

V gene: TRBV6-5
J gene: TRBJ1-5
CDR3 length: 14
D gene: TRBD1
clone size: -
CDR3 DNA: TGTGCCAGCAGTTGGACAGGAGGCAATCAGCCCCAGCATTTT
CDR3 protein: CASSWTGGNQPQHF

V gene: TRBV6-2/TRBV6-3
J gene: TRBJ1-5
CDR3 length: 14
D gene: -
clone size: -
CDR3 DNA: TGTGCCAGCGGCCACCTGGGGGGGCGTCAGCCCCAGCATTTT
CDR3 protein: CASGHLGGRQPQHF

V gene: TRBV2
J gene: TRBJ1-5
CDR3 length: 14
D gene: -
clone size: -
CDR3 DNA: TGTGCTCACAACGACGGGAATAGCAATCAGCCCCAGCATTTT
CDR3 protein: CAHNDGNSNQPQHF

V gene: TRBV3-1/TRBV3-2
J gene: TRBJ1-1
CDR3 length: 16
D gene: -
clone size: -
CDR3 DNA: TGTGCCAGCAGCCAAGAAATCGGCACTATTAACACTGAAGCTTTCTTT
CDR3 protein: CASSQEIGTINTEAFF

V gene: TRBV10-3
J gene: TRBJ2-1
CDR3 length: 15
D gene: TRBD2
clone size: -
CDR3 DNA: TGTGCCATCAGCCGGACTAGCGGAACGGACAATGAGCAGTTCTTC
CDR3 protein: CAISRTSGTDNEQFF

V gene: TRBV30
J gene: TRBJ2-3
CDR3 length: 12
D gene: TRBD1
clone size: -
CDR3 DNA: TGTGCCTGTCAGGGGGCAGGCGATACGCAGTATTTT
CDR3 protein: CACQGAGDTQYF